This T cell receptor (beta chain) emerged from a study of T cells after yellow fever vaccination. As for the study in general: It was SMART-Seq v4 Ultra Low Input that prepared the fractions with low cell numbers.

This clonotype showed up just a few times. Antigen unknown. Synthesis of TCR cDNA relied on 5'RACE template switching, which attached a universal primer site and UMIs. TCRdb re-called the 5' RACE reads through MiXCR, storing one row per CDR3 protein. The repertoire includes fewer than 350,000 distinct CDR3 sequences, around 4% of them detected once, and 23% sits in the top ten. Trimming took 3 bases from V and 3 from J, leaving 12 bases between them. Germline CDR1 SGDLS, CDR2 YYNGEE. This CDR3 contains 14 residues. Study observations and caveats: By day 5 rather than day 15, the secondary response had peaked, though it was weaker. FACS-sorted repertoires might harbor abundant contaminating clonotypes from the bulk population.

This receptor was identified in a man aged 18 to 29 who received the YFV17D yellow fever vaccine. This rearrangement joins TRBV9 to TRBJ2-5; no reliable D call. This sample comprised PBMCs, obtained on the day of the yellow fever booster vaccination. The CDR3 here is CASSGSTGEETQYF. The DNA for the CDR3 is TGTGCCAGCAGCGGGTCGACTGGGGAAGAGACCCAGTACTTC.